This T cell receptor (beta chain) comes out of a study of shared clonotypes between healthy human individuals. Background on the study: Donor ages ranged 18 to 49 years: two women, a few men.

In the original analysis: ImmunoSEQ gave junction-only sequences without quality scores, so filtering differed. Some clones are missing from TCRdb's copy, which holds only in-frame ones; the method was immunoSEQ multiplex PCR. V and J calls and clone size are as listed in that table; D and trimming were resolved from the DNA. The data show approximately 980,000 clones, roughly 72% seen once. This clone was observed a few times. Looked up from germline, CDR1 is KGHSH and CDR2 is LQKENI. This CDR3 region has 11 residues. Trimming removed 3 bases from V and 8 bases from J, with 7 bases in between. Each of the donors was a healthy adult who was HIV-negative and had not had a recent acute infection or vaccination.

The source of this sequence is a man aged 18 to 29 in good health. J is TRBJ1-1 and V is TRBV18, with a weak D call TRBD1 (5 bases). Specimen: memory CD4+ T cells sorted from blood. Subset: CD45RA-negative fraction. CDR3 in amino acids: CASSPREEAFF. DNA of the CDR3: TGTGCCAGCTCACCCAGGGAAGAAGCTTTCTTT. Variable domain in full (rest from reference TRBV18 and TRBJ1-1): NAGVMQNPRHLVRRRGQEARLRCSPMKGHSHVYWYRQLPEEGLKFMVYLQKENIIDESGMPKERFSAEFPKEGPSILRIQQVVRGDSAAYFCASSPREEAFFGQGTRLTVV.